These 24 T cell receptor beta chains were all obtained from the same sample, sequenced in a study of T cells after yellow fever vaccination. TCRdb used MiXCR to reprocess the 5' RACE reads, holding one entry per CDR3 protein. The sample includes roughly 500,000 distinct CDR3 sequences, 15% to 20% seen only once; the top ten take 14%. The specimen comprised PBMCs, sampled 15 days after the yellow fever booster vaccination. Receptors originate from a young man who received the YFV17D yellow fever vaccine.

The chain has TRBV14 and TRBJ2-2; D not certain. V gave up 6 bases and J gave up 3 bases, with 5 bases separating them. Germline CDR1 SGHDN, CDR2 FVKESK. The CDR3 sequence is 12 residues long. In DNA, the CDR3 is TGTGCCAGCAGACTTTACACCGGGGAGCTGTTTTTT. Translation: CASRLYTGELFF.

The chain's CDR3 is CASSSQGGIQTQYF. DNA of the CDR3: TGTGCCAGCAGCTCCCAGGGGGGGATTCAGACCCAGTACTTC. The chain has TRBV7-8 and TRBJ2-5; D may match TRBD1 or TRBD2 (7 bases each). The germline V gene encodes CDR1 SGHVS and CDR2 FQNEAQ. The V end was cut by 4 bases, the J end by 6 bases, with 15 bases between. The CDR3 spans 14 residues.

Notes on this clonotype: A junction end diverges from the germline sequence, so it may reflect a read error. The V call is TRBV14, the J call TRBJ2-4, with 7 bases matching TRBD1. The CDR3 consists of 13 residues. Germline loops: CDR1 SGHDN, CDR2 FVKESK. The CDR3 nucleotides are TGTGCCAGCAGCCAAGATCTTCGAGGACAGGCCAACTTC. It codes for CASSQDLRGQANF. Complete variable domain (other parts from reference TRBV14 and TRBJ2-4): EAGVTQFPSHSVIEKGQTVTLRCDPISGHDNLYWYRRVMGKEIKFLLHFVKESKQDESGMPNNRFLAERTGGTYSTLKVQPAELEDSGVYFCASSQDLRGQANFGAGTRLSVL.

For the CDR3, the DNA is TGTGCCAGCAGTCGTATGGAATCTGGGGCCAACGTCCTGACTTTC. This codes for CASSRMESGANVLTF. The chain combines TRBV12-3 or TRBV12-4 with TRBJ2-6; D not resolved. Between the trimmed V and J ends, which lost 5 bases and 1 base, there was a span of 9 bases. CDR3 size: 15 residues.

The CDR3, as DNA: TGTGCCAGCAGCGACCCGGGACCTATGAATTCACCCCTCCACTTT. Translating it yields CASSDPGPMNSPLHF. V is TRBV28 and J is TRBJ1-6, with a possible D match to TRBD1 (5 bases). V shed 6 bases and J shed 7 bases, with 16 bases lying between them. The germline CDR1 and CDR2 sequences are MDHEN and SYDVKM. CDR3 length: 15 residues.

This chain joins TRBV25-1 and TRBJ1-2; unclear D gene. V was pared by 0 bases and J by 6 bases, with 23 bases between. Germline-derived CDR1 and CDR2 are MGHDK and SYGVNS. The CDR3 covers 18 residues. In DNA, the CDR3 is TGTGCCAGCAGTGAATACTTCGAAGGGCAACGCAGCTTGGATGGCTACACCTTC. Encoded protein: CASSEYFEGQRSLDGYTF.

In DNA form, the CDR3 reads TGTGCCAGCAGCTTATGGCAGGGTGTCACTGAAGCTTTCTTT. Translation: CASSLWQGVTEAFF. This chain links TRBV7-8 with TRBJ1-1; TRBD1 might be the D (5 bases). Germline V gene lookup returns CDR1 SGHVS and CDR2 FQNEAQ. V lost 2 bases and J lost 4, with 11 bases in between. This CDR3 has 14 residues.

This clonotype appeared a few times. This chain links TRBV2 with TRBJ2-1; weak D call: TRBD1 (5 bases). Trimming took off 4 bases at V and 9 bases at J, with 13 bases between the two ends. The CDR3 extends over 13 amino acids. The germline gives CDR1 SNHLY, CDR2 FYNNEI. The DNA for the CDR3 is TGTGCCAGCAGTGGAAGTGGCCAGGGTGAGCAGTTCTTC. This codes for CASSGSGQGEQFF.

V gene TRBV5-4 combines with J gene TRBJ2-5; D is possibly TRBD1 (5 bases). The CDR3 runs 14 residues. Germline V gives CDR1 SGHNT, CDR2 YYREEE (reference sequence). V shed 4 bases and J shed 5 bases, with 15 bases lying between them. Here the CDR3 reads CASSPYGARETQYF. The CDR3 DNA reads TGTGCCAGCAGCCCGTATGGGGCGCGGGAGACCCAGTACTTC.

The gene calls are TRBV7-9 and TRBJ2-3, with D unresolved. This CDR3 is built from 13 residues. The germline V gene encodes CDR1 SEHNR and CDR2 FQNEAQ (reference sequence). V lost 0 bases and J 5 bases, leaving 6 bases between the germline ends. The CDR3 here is CASSLASQDTQYF. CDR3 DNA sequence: TGTGCCAGCAGCTTAGCTAGTCAAGATACGCAGTATTTT.

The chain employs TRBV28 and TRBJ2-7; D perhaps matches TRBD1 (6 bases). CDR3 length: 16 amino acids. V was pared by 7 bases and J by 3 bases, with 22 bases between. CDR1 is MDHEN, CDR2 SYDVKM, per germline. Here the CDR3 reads CASILTLLGDNYEQYF. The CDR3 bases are TGTGCCAGCATCCTTACCCTCCTCGGGGACAACTACGAGCAGTACTTC.

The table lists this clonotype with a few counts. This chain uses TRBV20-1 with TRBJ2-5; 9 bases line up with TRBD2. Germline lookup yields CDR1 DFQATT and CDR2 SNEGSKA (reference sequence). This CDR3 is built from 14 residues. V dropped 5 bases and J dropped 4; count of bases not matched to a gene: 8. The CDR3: CSAPSAGGRETQYF. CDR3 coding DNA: TGCAGTGCTCCCAGCGCGGGAGGGCGAGAGACCCAGTACTTC.

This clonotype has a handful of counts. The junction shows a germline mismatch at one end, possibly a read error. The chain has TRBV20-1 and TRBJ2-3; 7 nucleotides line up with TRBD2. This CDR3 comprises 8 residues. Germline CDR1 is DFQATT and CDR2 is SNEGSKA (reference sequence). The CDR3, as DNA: TGCAGTGCTGAGGGGACTAAGTTT. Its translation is CSAEGTKF.

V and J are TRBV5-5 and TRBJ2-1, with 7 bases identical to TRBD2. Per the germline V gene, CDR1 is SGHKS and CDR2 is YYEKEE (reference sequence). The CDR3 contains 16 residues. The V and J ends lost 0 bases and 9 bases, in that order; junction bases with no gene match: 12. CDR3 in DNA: TGTGCCAGCAGCTTGGTTGGTGGGATTGGGAGGGGTGAGCAGTTCTTC. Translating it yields CASSLVGGIGRGEQFF.

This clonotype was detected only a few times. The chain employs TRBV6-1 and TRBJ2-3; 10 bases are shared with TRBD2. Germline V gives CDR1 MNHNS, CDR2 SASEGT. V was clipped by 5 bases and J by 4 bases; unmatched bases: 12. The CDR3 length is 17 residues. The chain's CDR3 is CASSPTSGREVPDTQYF. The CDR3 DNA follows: TGTGCCAGCAGTCCCACGAGCGGGAGGGAGGTCCCAGATACGCAGTATTTT.

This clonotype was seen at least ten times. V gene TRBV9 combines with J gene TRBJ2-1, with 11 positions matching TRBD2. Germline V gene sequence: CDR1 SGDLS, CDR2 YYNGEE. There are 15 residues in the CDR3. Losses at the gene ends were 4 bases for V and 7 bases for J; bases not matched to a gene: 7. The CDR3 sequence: CASSLTSGSVNEQFF. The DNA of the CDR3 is TGTGCCAGCAGCCTCACTAGCGGGAGTGTGAATGAGCAGTTCTTC.

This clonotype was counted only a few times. CDR3 region: CASSLKGGDTEAFF. DNA for the CDR3: TGTGCCAGCAGTTTAAAGGGGGGGGACACTGAAGCTTTCTTT. V and J are TRBV28 and TRBJ1-1; tentative D call: TRBD1 (6 bases). This CDR3 is built from 14 residues. The V and J ends lost 2 bases and 3 bases respectively, with 10 bases between them. CDR1 and CDR2 from the germline V gene are MDHEN and SYDVKM.

The CDR3 sequence: CSARDRGTGRGDGQFF. CDR3 sequence (DNA): TGCAGTGCTAGAGATCGGGGGACAGGGCGAGGAGATGGGCAGTTCTTC. The rearrangement links TRBV20-1 to TRBJ2-1; 9 bases map to TRBD1. Germline CDR1 reads DFQATT; CDR2 reads SNEGSKA (reference sequence). This CDR3 spans 16 amino acids. The V and J ends lost 0 bases and 12 bases, in that order; junction bases with no gene match: 15.

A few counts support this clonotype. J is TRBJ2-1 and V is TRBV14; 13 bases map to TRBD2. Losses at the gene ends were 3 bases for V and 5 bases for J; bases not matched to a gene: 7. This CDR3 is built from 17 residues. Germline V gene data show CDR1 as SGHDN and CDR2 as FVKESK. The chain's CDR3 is CASSQRTGTSGNNEQFF. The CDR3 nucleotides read TGTGCCAGCAGCCAGCGAACCGGGACTAGCGGGAACAATGAGCAGTTCTTC. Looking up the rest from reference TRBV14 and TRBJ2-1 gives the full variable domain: EAGVTQFPSHSVIEKGQTVTLRCDPISGHDNLYWYRRVMGKEIKFLLHFVKESKQDESGMPNNRFLAERTGGTYSTLKVQPAELEDSGVYFCASSQRTGTSGNNEQFFGPGTRLTVL.

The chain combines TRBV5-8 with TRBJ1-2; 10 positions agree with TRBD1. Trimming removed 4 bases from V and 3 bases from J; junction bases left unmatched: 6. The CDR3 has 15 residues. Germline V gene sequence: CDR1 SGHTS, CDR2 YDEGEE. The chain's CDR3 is CASSPWGTGDYGYTF. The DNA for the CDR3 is TGTGCCAGCAGCCCCTGGGGGACAGGGGACTATGGCTACACCTTC.

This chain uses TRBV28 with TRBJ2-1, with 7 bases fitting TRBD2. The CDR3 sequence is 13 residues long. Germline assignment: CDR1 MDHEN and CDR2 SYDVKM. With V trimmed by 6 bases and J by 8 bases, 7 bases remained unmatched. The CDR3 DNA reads TGTGCCAGCAGCCACGGGAGGTCCTATGAGCAGTTCTTC. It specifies CASSHGRSYEQFF.

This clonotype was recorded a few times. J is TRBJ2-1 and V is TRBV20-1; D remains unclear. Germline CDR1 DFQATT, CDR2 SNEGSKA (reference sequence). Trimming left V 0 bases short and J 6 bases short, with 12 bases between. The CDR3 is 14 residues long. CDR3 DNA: TGCAGTGCTAGAGATCTTGGCCGTCTCAATGAGCAGTTCTTC. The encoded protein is CSARDLGRLNEQFF.

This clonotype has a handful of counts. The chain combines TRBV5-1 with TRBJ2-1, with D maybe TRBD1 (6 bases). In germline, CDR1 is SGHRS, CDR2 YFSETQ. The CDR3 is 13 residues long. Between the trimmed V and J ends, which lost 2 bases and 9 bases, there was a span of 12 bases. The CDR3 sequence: CASSLRDKGEQFF. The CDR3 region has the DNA TGCGCCAGCAGCTTACGGGACAAGGGTGAGCAGTTCTTC.

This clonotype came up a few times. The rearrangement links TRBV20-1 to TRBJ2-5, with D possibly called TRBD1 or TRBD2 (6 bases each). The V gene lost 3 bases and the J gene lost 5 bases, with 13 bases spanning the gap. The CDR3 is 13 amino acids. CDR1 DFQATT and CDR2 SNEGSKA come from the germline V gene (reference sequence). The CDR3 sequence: CSARSLGGETQYF. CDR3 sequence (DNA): TGCAGTGCTAGGTCCCTGGGGGGCGAGACCCAGTACTTC.